A selection of T cell receptor beta chains follows, all from one sample in a study of blood T cell repertoires in COVID-19. TCRdb keeps only in-frame clones here, not all; method: immunoSEQ multiplex PCR. This sample has approximately 230,000 clones, with around 83% found just once. The specimen was peripheral blood. The receptors stem from an elderly man with acute or convalescent COVID-19. The CDR3 runs from the conserved cysteine through the conserved F or W. Each record gives: V gene, J gene, CDR3 protein.

V: TRBV25-1
J: TRBJ2-7
CDR3: CASSARGTRLYEQYF

V: TRBV10-2
J: TRBJ1-3
CDR3: CASSITQGAGNTIYF

V: TRBV19
J: TRBJ1-1
CDR3: CASKVFIMEGFTEAFF

V: TRBV19
J: TRBJ2-7
CDR3: CASSLRDSYEQYF

V: TRBV4-1
J: TRBJ2-5
CDR3: CASSRLPGSGETQYF

V: TRBV7-8
J: TRBJ2-2
CDR3: CASSLGLAPGELFF

V: TRBV7-6
J: TRBJ2-1
CDR3: CASSLLAGAYNEQFF

V: TRBV5-1
J: TRBJ1-1
CDR3: CASSFSTGGSGTEAFF

V: TRBV3-1/TRBV3-2
J: TRBJ1-5
CDR3: CASSPTGGAGQPQHF

V: TRBV6-5
J: TRBJ2-7
CDR3: CASSYSQYPYEQYF

V: TRBV11-1
J: TRBJ1-3
CDR3: CASSSAGPGTGNTIYF

V: TRBV5-6
J: TRBJ2-1
CDR3: CASSWSRARRGYNEQFF

V: TRBV10-1
J: TRBJ2-3
CDR3: CASSAGGDTQYF

V: TRBV6-2/TRBV6-3
J: TRBJ2-4
CDR3: CASSPSGSKNIQYF

V: TRBV9
J: TRBJ1-2
CDR3: CASSEHQGFGGYTF

V: TRBV6-2/TRBV6-3
J: TRBJ1-5
CDR3: CASSYSPIAGSNQPQHF

V: TRBV3-1/TRBV3-2
J: TRBJ2-5
CDR3: CASSLRGGQETQYF

V: TRBV5-4
J: TRBJ1-2
CDR3: CASSFSSGFSYTF

V: TRBV11-3
J: TRBJ2-3
CDR3: CASGRGEGTDTQYF

V: TRBV24-1
J: TRBJ2-6
CDR3: CATSDPTGPSGANVLTF

V: TRBV11-2
J: TRBJ2-7
CDR3: CASSLVRGGTYEQYF

V: TRBV5-1
J: TRBJ1-1
CDR3: CASSGQGLGSTEAFF